These T cell receptor beta chains were read from a single sample in a study of cytotoxic CD8 clonotypes in ibrutinib-treated CLL. Data came from immunoSEQ multiplex PCR; TCRdb stores just in-frame clones and leaves some out. The repertoire holds hundreds of thousands of clones, with about three quarters as singletons. The sequences come from PBMCs, collected after 24 months of ibrutinib treatment. These receptors were collected from a human donor with chronic lymphocytic leukemia. CDR3s include the opening cysteine and the closing phenylalanine or tryptophan. The D gene is left open where the match is weak. Some rows have no size entry. The others give once, few or many, or a class for an expanded clone.

TRBD2 - TRBJ2-7 TRBV28 TGTGCCAGCAGTTTGGAGCTAGCGGGAGCCTACGAGCAGTACTTC CASSLELAGAYEQYF
- - TRBJ1-4 TRBV29-1 TGCAGCGTACCCCAACCAGGGGAAAAACTGTTTTTT CSVPQPGEKLFF
TRBD1 - TRBJ2-2 TRBV9 TGTGCCACTAACAGGGGGCCTGGCACCGGGGAGCTGTTTTTT CATNRGPGTGELFF
- - TRBJ2-2 TRBV29-1 TGCAGCGTTGACAGGTTAAACACCGGGGAGCTGTTTTTT CSVDRLNTGELFF
TRBD2 few TRBJ2-1 TRBV25-1 TGTGCCAGCAGTAGGGCGGGAGAGTGGGATGAGCAGTTCTTC CASSRAGEWDEQFF
TRBD2 - TRBJ2-1 TRBV7-2 TGTGCCAGCAGCCTCCGACTAGCGGGAGTGCGGGATGAGCAGTTCTTC CASSLRLAGVRDEQFF
- - TRBJ1-5 TRBV10-3 TGTGCCATCAGTGGTGGGAATAGCAATCAGCCCCAGCATTTT CAISGGNSNQPQHF
- once TRBJ2-7 TRBV7-9 TGTGCCAGCAGCTTAGGATTTGCCGGGACCGCCTACGAGCAGTACTTC CASSLGFAGTAYEQYF
- - TRBJ2-1 TRBV29-1 TGCAGCGCCCCCCCCCGCGGTGGAGAGCAGTTCTTC CSAPPRGGEQFF
TRBD2 few TRBJ2-7 TRBV2 TGTGCCAGCACCGGCGGGGGTCACGAGCAGTACTTC CASTGGGHEQYF
- few TRBJ1-1 TRBV28 TGTGCCAGCAGTTCAGCGAGTACTCTGGGGAACACTGAAGCTTTCTTT CASSSASTLGNTEAFF
- - TRBJ1-5 TRBV2 TGTGCCACGGCAGCGGGGGAGGGACAGCCCCAGCATTTT CATAAGEGQPQHF
TRBD2 - TRBJ2-3 TRBV19 TGTGCCAGTAGTACTACCCCCACTAGCGTGGGCACAGATACGCAGTATTTT CASSTTPTSVGTDTQYF
TRBD2 many TRBJ2-7 TRBV7-9 TGTGCCAGCAGCCCGACTAGCGGCGAGCAGTACTTC CASSPTSGEQYF
- - TRBJ2-7 TRBV6-5 TGTGCCAGCAGTTACGATGCGGGTTGGGTCTCCTACGAGCAGTACTTC CASSYDAGWVSYEQYF
- few TRBJ2-4 TRBV6-1 TGTGCCAGCAGCTTGACAGTAAGGCAGAACATTCAGTACTTC CASSLTVRQNIQYF
- - TRBJ2-6 TRBV29-1 TGCAGCGTTGATAGGGTCTCTGGGGCCAACGTCCTGACTTTC CSVDRVSGANVLTF
- - TRBJ1-5 TRBV6-5 TGTGCCAGCAGTTACCCCCAGGTCGATCAGCCCCAGCATTTT CASSYPQVDQPQHF
- - TRBJ1-1 TRBV6-5 TGTGCCAGCAGTTACCTAGCAGGGGCAGGGGAGAAAGGGGCTTTCTTT CASSYLAGAGEKGAFF
- - TRBJ1-5 TRBV6-5 TGTGCCAGCAGTTTTGACAGCTCTAATCAGCCCCAGCATTTT CASSFDSSNQPQHF